This T cell receptor beta chain is drawn from a study of shared clonotypes between healthy human individuals. Study-wide results and limits: Non-shared clonotypes displayed generation probabilities falling below those of clonotypes present in all four donors.

Details on this clone: Its antigen is currently unknown.

A deep-level run was used for the assay. Each subset's genomic DNA was shared equally among a number of immunoSEQ plates. Data came from immunoSEQ multiplex PCR; TCRdb stores just in-frame clones and leaves some out. The data hold some 1.5 million clones, with 95% to 99% observed a single time. Sequencing was done on a sample of naive CD4+ T cells sorted from blood. The subset: CD45RA+ positively selected. The receptor was derived from a man in his thirties or forties in good health.

The DNA for the CDR3 is TGTGCCTGGAGGCCCGGGAAAAATGAGCAGTTCTTC. It encodes CAWRPGKNEQFF. This rearrangement joins TRBV30 to TRBJ2-1, with a possible D match to TRBD2 (5 bases). CDR3 length equals 12 residues. Germline V gene sequence: CDR1 GTSNPN, CDR2 SVGIG (reference sequence). The V end lost 3 bases, the J end lost 7 bases, and 10 bases lay between the germline ends.